The 27 T cell receptor beta chains presented below share a single source sample, sequenced in a study of shared clonotypes between healthy human individuals. Sequenced by immunoSEQ multiplex PCR; TCRdb stores in-frame clones only, minus some. The sample carries about 2 million clones, about 95% recorded once. Material: naive CD4+ T cells sorted from blood. Specified subset: CD45RA+ positively selected. The receptor source for this set is a man between 18 and 29 years old in good health.

The V call is TRBV5-4, the J call TRBJ2-7; D assignment may be TRBD1 or TRBD2 (5 bases each). Trimming took off 3 bases at V and 0 bases at J, with 13 bases between the two ends. The CDR3 loop spans 15 amino acids. Germline V gene data show CDR1 as SGHNT and CDR2 as YYREEE (reference sequence). The CDR3 DNA reads TGTGCCAGCAGCTCCGGGACGGCAAGCTCCTACGAGCAGTACTTC. It translates to CASSSGTASSYEQYF.

The chain recombines TRBV4-3 with TRBJ1-2, with a tentative D call TRBD1 (6 bases). With 0 bases removed from V and 8 bases from J, the gap between germline ends came to 19 bases. Germline V lookup: CDR1 LGHNA, CDR2 YSLEER. The CDR3 consists of 16 residues. In DNA, the CDR3 is TGCGCCAGCAGCCAAGACCCAACAGGGCCCTGGGAGGGCTACACCTTC. It encodes CASSQDPTGPWEGYTF.

Note on this clone: This specimen includes other DNA sequences encoding the same CDR3. The J gene is TRBJ1-6, the V gene TRBV7-2, with 7 bases that match TRBD1. Germline loops: CDR1 SGHTA, CDR2 FQGNSA. The V segment lost 6 bases and the J segment 3 bases; nucleotides outside the gene matches: 2. This CDR3 region has 14 residues. CDR3 sequence reads: CASSPGGYNSPLHF. The CDR3 bases are TGTGCCAGCAGTCCAGGGGGCTATAATTCACCCCTCCACTTT.

The J gene is TRBJ2-1, the V gene TRBV5-1; 8 nucleotides align to TRBD2. This CDR3 has 15 amino acids. Germline-derived CDR1 and CDR2 are SGHRS and YFSETQ. Losses at the gene ends were 2 bases for V and 3 bases for J; bases not matched to a gene: 4. CDR3 nucleotides: TGCGCCAGCAGCTTAACACTAGCGGTCTACAATGAGCAGTTCTTC. It codes for CASSLTLAVYNEQFF.

J is TRBJ2-5 and V is TRBV5-1, with 9 bases matching TRBD1. The CDR3 is 14 amino acids. Germline loops: CDR1 SGHRS, CDR2 YFSETQ. Unmatched junction bases numbered 4, after V lost 4 bases and J lost 3 bases. The CDR3 region is CASSNGQGKETQYF. The DNA for the CDR3 is TGCGCCAGCAGCAACGGACAGGGGAAAGAGACCCAGTACTTC.

Concerning this clone: Sequence at one end of the junction differs from germline and may be a read error. The chain carries TRBV6-1 and TRBJ1-6; no definite D call. In germline, CDR1 is MNHNS, CDR2 SASEGT. This CDR3 comprises 9 residues. The CDR3 protein is CASSDPPHF. The CDR3 DNA reads TGTGCCAGCAGTGATCCCCCCCACTTT.

This chain joins TRBV19 and TRBJ2-7, with D perhaps TRBD2 (5 bases). Trimming shortened V by 5 bases and J by 3 bases, and 14 bases separated the two germline ends. The germline V gene has CDR1 LNHDA and CDR2 SQIVND (reference sequence). CDR3 length: 14 amino acids. CDR3 region: CASSWAVEDYEQYF. Here the CDR3 DNA reads TGTGCCAGTAGTTGGGCAGTGGAGGACTACGAGCAGTACTTC.

This rearrangement joins TRBV5-1 to TRBJ2-7; TRBD2 matches 9 bases. The V segment lost 0 bases and the J segment 6 bases; nucleotides outside the gene matches: 4. CDR1 is SGHRS, CDR2 YFSETQ, per germline. The CDR3 spans 14 residues. CDR3 amino acids: CASSLAAGGGEQYF. In nucleotides, the CDR3 is TGCGCCAGCAGCTTGGCAGCGGGAGGAGGCGAGCAGTACTTC.

V and J are TRBV5-1 and TRBJ2-3; 7 nucleotides line up with TRBD2. Germline-derived CDR1 and CDR2 are SGHRS and YFSETQ. V lost 0 bases and J lost 3; bases outside the gene matches: 7. This CDR3 is 16 amino acids long. CDR3 sequence (DNA): TGCGCCAGCAGCTTGGGTTATTCGGGAGGAACAGATACGCAGTATTTT. Translating gives CASSLGYSGGTDTQYF.

The rearrangement joins TRBV6-5 to TRBJ1-2; D uncertain. Germline loops: CDR1 MNHEY, CDR2 SVGAGI. The CDR3 has 14 amino acids. Trimming left V 0 bases short and J 3 bases short, with 8 bases between. CDR3 sequence (DNA): TGTGCCAGCAGTTACTCTATTACAGACTATGGCTACACCTTC. This sequence encodes CASSYSITDYGYTF.

In DNA, the CDR3 is TGTGCCAGCAGTGTTGGCCAGGGTAATGAAAAACTGTTTTTT. This translates into CASSVGQGNEKLFF. The rearrangement uses TRBV2 and TRBJ1-4; D possibly corresponds to TRBD1 (5 bases). Germline lookup yields CDR1 SNHLY and CDR2 FYNNEI. With 4 bases removed from V and 4 bases from J, the gap between germline ends came to 10 bases. CDR3 length equals 14 residues.

CDR3 nucleotide sequence: TGTGCCAGCAGTTTTGGCAGCCAAGAGACCCAGTACTTC. As protein: CASSFGSQETQYF. The J gene is TRBJ2-5, the V gene TRBV27; D remains ambiguous. V lost 3 bases to trimming and J lost 1 base, with 6 bases between them. Germline V CDR1 and CDR2: MNHEY, SMNVEV (reference sequence). CDR3 length equals 13 residues.

Of note for this clone: This sample includes further DNA sequences coding for the same CDR3. The chain recombines TRBV6-5 with TRBJ1-5; TRBD1 matches 7 bases. Losses at the gene ends were 5 bases for V and 4 bases for J; bases not matched to a gene: 5. Germline V gene sequence: CDR1 MNHEY, CDR2 SVGAGI. The CDR3 is 14 residues long. DNA for the CDR3: TGTGCCAGCAGTACAGGGGTAGGAAATCAGCCCCAGCATTTT. It codes for CASSTGVGNQPQHF.

J is TRBJ2-3 and V is TRBV6-5; TRBD2 is a possible D gene (5 bases). Trimming cost V 6 bases and J 6 bases, with 10 bases left between them. This CDR3 is built from 12 residues. Per germline, CDR1 MNHEY and CDR2 SVGAGI. CDR3 nucleotide sequence: TGTGCCAGCAGACAGTCGGGGGATACGCAGTATTTT. Its protein product is CASRQSGDTQYF.

The V gene is TRBV30, the J gene TRBJ1-4; D perhaps matches TRBD1 (6 bases). CDR1 and CDR2 from the germline V gene are GTSNPN and SVGIG (reference sequence). Trimming left V 1 base short and J 7 bases short, with 16 bases between. The CDR3 runs 15 residues. The CDR3 protein is CAWSGQGGTGEKLFF. CDR3 sequence (DNA): TGTGCCTGGAGTGGGCAAGGGGGGACGGGTGAAAAACTGTTTTTT.

The rearrangement links TRBV30 to TRBJ1-3, with D perhaps TRBD1 (6 bases). The V end was cut by 3 bases, the J end by 2 bases, with 14 bases between. Germline-derived CDR1 and CDR2 are GTSNPN and SVGIG (reference sequence). The CDR3 sequence is 15 residues long. The CDR3 DNA reads as TGTGCCTGGAGGATAACAGGGAACGCTGGAAACACCATATATTTT. Protein product: CAWRITGNAGNTIYF.

The gene calls are TRBV6-5 and TRBJ1-6, with no clear D. V was pared by 0 bases and J by 8 bases, with 8 bases between. CDR1 and CDR2 from the germline V gene are MNHEY and SVGAGI. CDR3 length: 14 residues. DNA of the CDR3: TGTGCCAGCAGTTACTCCAAGGGATATTCACCCCTCCACTTT. Its protein is CASSYSKGYSPLHF.

V is TRBV29-1 and J is TRBJ2-7; D uncertain. This CDR3 comprises 11 residues. CDR1 and CDR2 (germline): SQVTM, ANQGSEA. V lost 4 bases, J lost 5 bases, and 9 bases lay in between. The CDR3 region has the DNA TGCAGCGTTGCAGGTTTCCACGAGCAGTACTTC. Protein sequence: CSVAGFHEQYF.

The rearrangement joins TRBV10-3 to TRBJ1-3; no reliable D call. V gave up 0 bases and J gave up 0 bases, with 12 bases separating them. The CDR3 contains 17 residues. Germline lookup yields CDR1 ENHRY and CDR2 SYGVKD. CDR3 sequence: CAISESARPSSGNTIYF. For the CDR3, the DNA is TGTGCCATCAGTGAGTCGGCCAGGCCGAGCTCTGGAAACACCATATATTTT.

This clone was observed once. The chain joins TRBV29-1 to TRBJ1-2; D is possibly TRBD1 (5 bases). This CDR3 has 15 amino acids. Trimming removed 4 bases at V and 3 bases at J, with 18 bases between. Germline assignment: CDR1 SQVTM and CDR2 ANQGSEA. CDR3 loop: CSVGRGRRDDYGYTF. The CDR3 nucleotides read TGCAGCGTTGGAAGAGGGAGAAGGGACGACTATGGCTACACCTTC.

V and J are TRBV30 and TRBJ2-1, with D unresolved. Trimming pared 2 bases from V and 9 bases from J, leaving 14 bases between. CDR1 GTSNPN and CDR2 SVGIG come from the germline V gene (reference sequence). This CDR3 has 13 residues. The DNA for the CDR3 is TGTGCCTGGAGTTATATCCCCTCCAGTGAGCAGTTCTTC. This translates into CAWSYIPSSEQFF. Full variable domain (remainder filled in from reference TRBV30 and TRBJ2-1): SQTIHQWPATLVQPVGSPLSLECTVEGTSNPNLYWYRQAAGRGLQLLFYSVGIGQISSEVPQNLSASRPQDRQFILSSKKLLLSDSGFYLCAWSYIPSSEQFFGPGTRLTVL.

The chain has TRBV18 and TRBJ2-7; weak D call: TRBD1 (5 bases). The CDR3 totals 17 residues. Trimming stripped 6 bases from V and 0 bases from J, with 21 bases between. CDR1 KGHSH and CDR2 LQKENI come from the germline V gene. CDR3 DNA: TGTGCCAGCTCCCCCGGAACAGGTCCTCCTAGCTCCTACGAGCAGTACTTC. Translating gives CASSPGTGPPSSYEQYF.

V is TRBV29-1 and J is TRBJ1-1; a weak D match, TRBD1 (6 bases). Per germline, CDR1 SQVTM and CDR2 ANQGSEA. There are 13 residues in the CDR3. The V gene lost 7 bases and the J gene lost 4 bases, with 16 bases spanning the gap. The CDR3 nucleotides are TGCAGCGCCACAAAGGGAGGGGGCACTGAAGCTTTCTTT. Translation: CSATKGGGTEAFF.

J is TRBJ2-7 and V is TRBV5-8, with 9 positions matching TRBD1. With V trimmed by 3 bases and J by 3 bases, 10 bases remained unmatched. The CDR3 sequence is 16 residues long. Germline assignment: CDR1 SGHTS and CDR2 YDEGEE. Here the CDR3 DNA reads TGTGCCAGCAGCTCCACAACCGGGACAGGGAACTACGAGCAGTACTTC. It yields the protein CASSSTTGTGNYEQYF.

This chain uses TRBV2 with TRBJ2-2; 10 bases fit TRBD2. There are 18 residues in the CDR3. CDR1 SNHLY and CDR2 FYNNEI come from the germline V gene. V lost 6 bases and J lost 4; bases outside the gene matches: 14. The CDR3 protein is CASRSPGLASGGTGELFF. CDR3 in DNA: TGTGCCAGCAGATCCCCGGGACTAGCGTCCGGGGGCACCGGGGAGCTGTTTTTT. Based on the CDR3 plus reference TRBV2 and TRBJ2-2, the full variable domain is EPEVTQTPSHQVTQMGQEVILRCVPISNHLYFYWYRQILGQKVEFLVSFYNNEISEKSEIFDDQFSVERPDGSNFTLKIRSTKLEDSAMYFCASRSPGLASGGTGELFFGEGSRLTVL.

The chain links TRBV9 to TRBJ2-3, with D maybe TRBD2 (6 bases). The germline V gene has CDR1 SGDLS and CDR2 YYNGEE. There are 15 residues in the CDR3. With 3 bases removed from V and 1 base from J, the gap between germline ends came to 12 bases. Here the CDR3 DNA reads TGTGCCAGCAGCGCGGGACTTGTGGGCACAGATACGCAGTATTTT. It is translated as CASSAGLVGTDTQYF.

The chain carries TRBV9 and TRBJ2-5, with D perhaps being TRBD1 or TRBD2 (5 bases each). Germline CDR1 and CDR2: SGDLS and YYNGEE. CDR3 length: 14 residues. V gave up 0 bases and J gave up 3 bases, with 9 bases separating them. The CDR3 region has the DNA TGTGCCAGCAGCGTAGGGGGGATTGAAGAGACCCAGTACTTC. It yields the protein CASSVGGIEETQYF.